A single count supports the clone carrying this T cell receptor beta chain. These data are taken from a study of blood T cell repertoires in COVID-19. Authors' analysis steps: From reference gene primer amplification, estimates of nucleated cell counts were derived. The table came from immunoSEQ multiplex PCR; TCRdb's copy has only in-frame clones and leaves some out. The DNA was the basis for D and trimming; V, J and clone size are from that table. The table shows 60,000 to 80,000 clones, with 75% to 90% occurring only once. The length of the CDR3 is 14 residues. V was clipped by 6 bases and J by 5 bases; unmatched bases: 8. Per germline, CDR1 MGHRA and CDR2 YSYEKL.

This rearrangement joins TRBV4-1 to TRBJ2-5; 8 positions match TRBD2. The receptor was isolated from a man in his forties or fifties with COVID-19, enrolled during active disease. Sequenced input: peripheral blood. DNA of the CDR3: TGCGCCAGCAGTCCCCGGGAGGGCTGGGAGACCCAGTACTTC. Protein product: CASSPREGWETQYF.